This T cell receptor (beta chain) was sequenced for a study of OX40 agonist ivuxolimab in advanced cancers. Study information: Ivuxolimab, which is an agonistic anti-OX40 (CD134) antibody, was administered to the patients. Every 2 weeks, patients received ivuxolimab intravenously, dosed at 0.01 to 10 mg/kg.

V was clipped by 5 bases and J by 2 bases; unmatched bases: 5. The CDR3 length is 15 residues. Germline CDR1 is MNHEY and CDR2 is SMNVEV (reference sequence). Comments on this clone: Its specificity is unknown.

Using immunoSEQ multiplex PCR, the repertoire was profiled, and TCRdb retains in-frame clones only, with some absent. The profile shows about 60,000 clones, 86% of them singletons. Study findings and constraints: Normalized T-cell clonal expansion was also low in a subset of nonresponders.

The specimen comprised CD4+ or CD8+ T cells sorted from blood, sampled in a trial of the OX40 agonist ivuxolimab. The source of this sequence is an adult with an advanced solid tumor such as melanoma, head and neck, liver or kidney cancer. This rearrangement joins TRBV27 to TRBJ2-5; 10 bases map to TRBD2. CDR3: CASSTGLAYQETQYF. The CDR3 coding sequence is TGTGCCAGCAGTACGGGACTAGCGTATCAAGAGACCCAGTACTTC.